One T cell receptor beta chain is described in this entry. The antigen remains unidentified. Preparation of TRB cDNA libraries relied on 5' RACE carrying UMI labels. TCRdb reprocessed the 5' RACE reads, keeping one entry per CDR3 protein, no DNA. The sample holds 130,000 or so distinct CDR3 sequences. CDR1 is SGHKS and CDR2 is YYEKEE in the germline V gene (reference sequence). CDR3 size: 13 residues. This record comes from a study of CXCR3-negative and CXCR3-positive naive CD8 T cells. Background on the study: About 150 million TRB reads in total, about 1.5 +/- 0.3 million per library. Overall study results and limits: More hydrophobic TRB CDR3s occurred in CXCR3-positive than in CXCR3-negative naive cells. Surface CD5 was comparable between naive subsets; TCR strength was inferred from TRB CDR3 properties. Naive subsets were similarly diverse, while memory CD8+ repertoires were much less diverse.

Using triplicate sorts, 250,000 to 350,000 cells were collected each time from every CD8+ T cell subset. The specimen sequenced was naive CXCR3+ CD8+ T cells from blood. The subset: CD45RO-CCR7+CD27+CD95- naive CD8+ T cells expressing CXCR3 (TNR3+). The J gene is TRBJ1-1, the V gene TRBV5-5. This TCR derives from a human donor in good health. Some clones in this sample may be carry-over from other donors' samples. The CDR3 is CASSLGFLAEAFF.